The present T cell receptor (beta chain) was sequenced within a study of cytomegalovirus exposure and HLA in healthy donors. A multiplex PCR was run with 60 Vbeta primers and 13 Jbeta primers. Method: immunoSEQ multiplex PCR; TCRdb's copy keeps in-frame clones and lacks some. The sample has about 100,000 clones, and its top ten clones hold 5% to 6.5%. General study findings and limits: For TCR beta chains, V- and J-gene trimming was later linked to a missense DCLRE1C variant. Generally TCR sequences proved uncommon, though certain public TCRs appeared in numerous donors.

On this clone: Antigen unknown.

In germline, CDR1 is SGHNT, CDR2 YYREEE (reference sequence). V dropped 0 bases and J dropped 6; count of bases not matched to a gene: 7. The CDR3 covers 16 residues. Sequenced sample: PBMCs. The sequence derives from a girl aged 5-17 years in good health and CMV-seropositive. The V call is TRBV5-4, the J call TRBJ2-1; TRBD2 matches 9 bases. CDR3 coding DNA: TGTGCCAGCAGCTTGGTGGCTAGCGGGGTACTCAATGAGCAGTTCTTC. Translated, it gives CASSLVASGVLNEQFF.